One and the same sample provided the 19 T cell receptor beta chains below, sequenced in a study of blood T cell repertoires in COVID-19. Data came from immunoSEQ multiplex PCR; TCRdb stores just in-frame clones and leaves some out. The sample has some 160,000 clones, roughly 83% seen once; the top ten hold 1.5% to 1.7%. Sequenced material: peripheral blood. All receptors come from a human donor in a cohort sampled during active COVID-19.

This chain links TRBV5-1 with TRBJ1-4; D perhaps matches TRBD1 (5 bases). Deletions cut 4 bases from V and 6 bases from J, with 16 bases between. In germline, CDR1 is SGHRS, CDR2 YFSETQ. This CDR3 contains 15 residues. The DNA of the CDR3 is TGCGCCAGCAGCGCCGGAGGAGGGACCTATGAAAAACTGTTTTTT. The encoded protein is CASSAGGGTYEKLFF.

CDR3 residues: CASSLGGGYNEQFF. The CDR3 DNA sequence: TGTGCCAGCAGCTTGGGCGGGGGGTACAATGAGCAGTTCTTC. The chain combines TRBV5-4 with TRBJ2-1, with 8 nucleotides matching TRBD2. With V trimmed by 0 bases and J by 4 bases, 0 bases remained unmatched. This CDR3 spans 14 amino acids. Germline CDR1 is SGHNT and CDR2 is YYREEE (reference sequence).

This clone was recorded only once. In DNA, the CDR3 is TGTGCCAGCAGTTACGAAGGGACAGGGCCCTCCTACGAGCAGTACTTC. Protein: CASSYEGTGPSYEQYF. The chain has TRBV6-5 and TRBJ2-7, with 9 nucleotides matching TRBD1. Germline V CDR1 and CDR2: MNHEY, SVGAGI. Trimming removed 2 bases from V and 0 bases from J; junction bases left unmatched: 5. This CDR3 has 16 residues.

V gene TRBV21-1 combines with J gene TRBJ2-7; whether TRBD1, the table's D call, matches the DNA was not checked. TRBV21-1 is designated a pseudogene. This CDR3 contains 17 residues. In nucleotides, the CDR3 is TGTGCCAGCAGCAAAGATTCGGGACAGGGGGCCGCCTACGAGCAGTACTTC. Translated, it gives CASSKDSGQGAAYEQYF.

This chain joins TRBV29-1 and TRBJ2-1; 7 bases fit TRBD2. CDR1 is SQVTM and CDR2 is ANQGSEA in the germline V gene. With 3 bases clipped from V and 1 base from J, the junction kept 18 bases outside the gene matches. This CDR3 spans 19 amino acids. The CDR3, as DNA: TGCAGCGTTGATACTACCCCCCCTTACAACGGGAGGTCCTACAATGAGCAGTTCTTC. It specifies CSVDTTPPYNGRSYNEQFF.

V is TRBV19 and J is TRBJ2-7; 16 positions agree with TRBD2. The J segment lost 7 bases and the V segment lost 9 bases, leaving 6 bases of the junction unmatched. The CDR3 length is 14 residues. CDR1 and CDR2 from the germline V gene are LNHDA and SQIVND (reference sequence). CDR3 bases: TGTGCCAGCACGGGACTAGCGGGAGGGCTTGAGCAGTACTTC. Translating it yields CASTGLAGGLEQYF.

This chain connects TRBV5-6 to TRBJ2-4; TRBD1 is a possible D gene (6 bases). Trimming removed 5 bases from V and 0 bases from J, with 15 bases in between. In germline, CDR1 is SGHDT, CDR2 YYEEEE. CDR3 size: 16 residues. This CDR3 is CASSSGQTLAKNIQYF. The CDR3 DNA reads TGTGCCAGCAGTTCCGGACAGACTTTAGCCAAAAACATTCAGTACTTC.

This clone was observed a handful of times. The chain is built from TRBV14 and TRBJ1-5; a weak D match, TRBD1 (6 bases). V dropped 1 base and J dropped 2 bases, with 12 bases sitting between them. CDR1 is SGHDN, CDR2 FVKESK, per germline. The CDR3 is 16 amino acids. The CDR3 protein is CASSQGGGLGNQPQHF. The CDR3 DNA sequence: TGTGCCAGCAGCCAAGGGGGGGGCTTAGGCAATCAGCCCCAGCATTTT.

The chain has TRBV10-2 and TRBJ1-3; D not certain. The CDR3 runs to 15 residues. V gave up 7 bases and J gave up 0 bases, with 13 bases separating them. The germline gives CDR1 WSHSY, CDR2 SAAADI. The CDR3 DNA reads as TGCGCCAGCACCCTAGGCAAAAACTCTGGAAACACCATATATTTT. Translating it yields CASTLGKNSGNTIYF.

The CDR3 bases are TGTGCCAGTAGTATAGCCACCAGCGGGATCTATGGCTACACCTTC. Translation gives CASSIATSGIYGYTF. The J gene is TRBJ1-2, the V gene TRBV19, with D unclear. Trimming stripped 1 base from V and 4 bases from J, with 13 bases between. The CDR3 sequence is 15 residues long. Germline loops: CDR1 LNHDA, CDR2 SQIVND (reference sequence).

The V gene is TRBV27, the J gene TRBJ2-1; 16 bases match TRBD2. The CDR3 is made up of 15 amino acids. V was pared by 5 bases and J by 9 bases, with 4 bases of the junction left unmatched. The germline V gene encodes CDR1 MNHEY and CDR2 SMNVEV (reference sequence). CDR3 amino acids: CASSPGTSGGVEQFF. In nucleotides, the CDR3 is TGTGCCAGCAGTCCCGGGACTAGCGGGGGGGTTGAGCAGTTCTTC.

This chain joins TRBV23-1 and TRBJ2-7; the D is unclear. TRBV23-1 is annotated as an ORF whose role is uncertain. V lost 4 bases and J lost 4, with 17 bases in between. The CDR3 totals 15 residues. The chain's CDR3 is CASSPPVLNLYEQYF. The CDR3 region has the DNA TGCGCCAGCAGTCCCCCCGTCCTAAACTTATACGAGCAGTACTTC.

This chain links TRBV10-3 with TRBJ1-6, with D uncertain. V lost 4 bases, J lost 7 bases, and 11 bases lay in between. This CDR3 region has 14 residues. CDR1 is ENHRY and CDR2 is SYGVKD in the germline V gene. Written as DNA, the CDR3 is TGTGCCATCAGTGGCCAAACAGAGAATTCACCCCTCCACTTT. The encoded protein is CAISGQTENSPLHF.

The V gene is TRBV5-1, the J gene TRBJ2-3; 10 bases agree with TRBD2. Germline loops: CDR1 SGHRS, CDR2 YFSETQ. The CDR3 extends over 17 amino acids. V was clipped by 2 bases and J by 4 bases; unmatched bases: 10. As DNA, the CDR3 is TGCGCCAGCAGCTTAGGGGGAGCGGGAGGGCCCCCAGATACGCAGTATTTT. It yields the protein CASSLGGAGGPPDTQYF.

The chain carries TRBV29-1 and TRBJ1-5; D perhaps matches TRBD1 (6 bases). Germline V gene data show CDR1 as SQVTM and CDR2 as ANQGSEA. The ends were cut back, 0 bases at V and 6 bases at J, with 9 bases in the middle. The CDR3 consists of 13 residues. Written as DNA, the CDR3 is TGCAGCGTTGAAGAATTACAGGGTCAGCCCCAGCATTTT. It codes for CSVEELQGQPQHF.

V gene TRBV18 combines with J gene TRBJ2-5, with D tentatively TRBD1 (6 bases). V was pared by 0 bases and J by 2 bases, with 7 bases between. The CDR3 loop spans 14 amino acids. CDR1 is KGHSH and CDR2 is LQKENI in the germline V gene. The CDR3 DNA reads TGTGCCAGCTCACCACCGAGGGGGCAAGAGACCCAGTACTTC. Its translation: CASSPPRGQETQYF.

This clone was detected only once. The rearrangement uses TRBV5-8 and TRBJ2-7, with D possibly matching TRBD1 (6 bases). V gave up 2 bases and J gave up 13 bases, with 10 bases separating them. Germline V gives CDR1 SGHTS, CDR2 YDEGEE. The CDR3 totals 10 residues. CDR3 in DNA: TGTGCCAGCAGCTTCTCAGGGGATTACTTC. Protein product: CASSFSGDYF.

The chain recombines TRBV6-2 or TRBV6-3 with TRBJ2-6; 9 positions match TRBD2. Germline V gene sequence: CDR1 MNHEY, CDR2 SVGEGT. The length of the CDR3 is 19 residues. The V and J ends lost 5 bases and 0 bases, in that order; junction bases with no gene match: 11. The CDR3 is CASSAYKAGGPSGANVLTF. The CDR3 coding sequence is TGTGCCAGCAGTGCATATAAAGCGGGGGGCCCCTCTGGGGCCAACGTCCTGACTTTC.

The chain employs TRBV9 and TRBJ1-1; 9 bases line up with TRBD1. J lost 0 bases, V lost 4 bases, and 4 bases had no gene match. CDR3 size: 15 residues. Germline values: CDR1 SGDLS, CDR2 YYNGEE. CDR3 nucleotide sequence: TGTGCCAGCAGCCCCGGGACAGGGCTGAACACTGAAGCTTTCTTT. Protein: CASSPGTGLNTEAFF.